The TCR beta chain described here comes from a study of CD8+ T cells in alopecia areata. On the study more broadly: Oral tofacitinib, 5 to 10 mg twice daily, was given in an open-label trial. Notes on the study in general: Sequencing of scalp tissue also captures the resident alphabeta T cells of normal skin. Clonality exceeded that of normal scalp in lesional scalp, most notably in alopecia totalis/universalis. TCR sharing was clearer in mice than between patients, perhaps partly owing to patient HLA diversity.

Specified treatment: oral pan-JAK inhibitor, 5-10 mg twice daily. Extraction and reverse transcription of RNA yielded cDNA as the sequencing template. The repertoire was sequenced with immunoSEQ multiplex PCR; TCRdb's copy has only in-frame clones and lacks some. Found here are about 210,000 clones, approximately 40% of them singletons; the top ten hold around 2.5%. Concerning this clone: What it recognizes is unknown.

This TCR was sampled from a human donor with alopecia areata. Here the sequenced sample was CD4+ T cells sorted from blood, taken around week 36, from a patient treated with tofacitinib.

DNA of the CDR3: TGCAGCGTCGACAGTTCGAACACCGGGGAGCTGTTTTTT. Translating gives CSVDSSNTGELFF. This sequence joins TRBV29-1 and TRBJ2-2; D perhaps matches TRBD1 (5 bases). This CDR3 comprises 13 residues. The germline gives CDR1 SQVTM, CDR2 ANQGSEA. V was cut by 6 bases and J by 0 bases, with 8 bases left in between.